This T cell receptor beta chain was documented in a study of blood T cell repertoires in COVID-19. Study context: Sample material is recorded as cDNA or gDNA derived from T cells, B-cell-depleted T cells, or PBMCs.

The repertoire was sequenced with immunoSEQ multiplex PCR; TCRdb's copy has only in-frame clones and lacks some. The table shows around 200,000 clones, with 90% occurring only once. The trim removed 5 bases at V and 4 bases at J, leaving 7 bases unmatched. The length of the CDR3 is 14 residues. CDR1 MNHEY and CDR2 SVGEGT come from the germline V gene. Participants' own reports of clinical history determined their cohort assignment. Either two negative PCRs, clearance, or symptom resolution qualified Cohort 3 donors as recovered. The receptor was derived from a man under 40 who had recovered from COVID-19. This sequence joins TRBV6-2 or TRBV6-3 and TRBJ2-7; 8 bases are shared with TRBD1. The specimen was PBMCs or T cells enriched from blood (not recorded which). CDR3 nucleotide sequence: TGTGCCAGCAGTCAAGGACAGGGTCGGTACGAGCAGTACTTC. Amino acid sequence: CASSQGQGRYEQYF.